Following are 3 T cell receptor beta chains from one sample sequenced in a study of T cells after posttransplantation cyclophosphamide. Produced via immunoSEQ multiplex PCR; TCRdb's table is partial and in-frame only. Sampling found around 44,000 clones, none seen once. The sample consisted of PBMCs. The receptors originated from a middle-aged man in good health, CMV-negative, and a related stem cell transplant donor.

This clone was observed at least ten times. The chain is built from TRBV30 and TRBJ1-1; no clear D gene. Germline V gene sequence: CDR1 GTSNPN, CDR2 SVGIG (reference sequence). The CDR3 totals 13 residues. V gave up 0 bases and J gave up 1 base, with 6 bases separating them. The CDR3 protein is CAWSVTANTEAFF. The CDR3 nucleotides are TGTGCCTGGAGTGTAACAGCGAACACTGAAGCTTTCTTT. The whole variable domain, remainder taken from reference TRBV30 and TRBJ1-1, is SQTIHQWPATLVQPVGSPLSLECTVEGTSNPNLYWYRQAAGRGLQLLFYSVGIGQISSEVPQNLSASRPQDRQFILSSKKLLLSDSGFYLCAWSVTANTEAFFGQGTRLTVV.

The table lists this clone with many counts. Here the CDR3 reads CASSFGTGVNSNQPQHF. The CDR3 coding sequence is TGTGCCAGCAGCTTCGGGACAGGGGTAAATAGCAATCAGCCCCAGCATTTT. The V gene is TRBV7-6, the J gene TRBJ1-5; 10 bases align to TRBD1. J was trimmed by 0 bases and V by 3 bases; bases with no gene match: 5. Germline CDR1 reads SGHVS; CDR2 reads FNYEAQ. This CDR3 spans 17 amino acids.

This clone has a count of ten or more. The V gene is TRBV5-1, the J gene TRBJ2-1; 10 bases are shared with TRBD1. Germline CDR1 SGHRS, CDR2 YFSETQ. J gave up 0 bases and V 4 bases, and 7 bases lay outside the gene matches. This CDR3 region has 17 residues. The CDR3 DNA sequence: TGCGCCAGCAGCGGGGGACAGGGGCCTAGCTCCTACAATGAGCAGTTCTTC. This gives the protein CASSGGQGPSSYNEQFF.